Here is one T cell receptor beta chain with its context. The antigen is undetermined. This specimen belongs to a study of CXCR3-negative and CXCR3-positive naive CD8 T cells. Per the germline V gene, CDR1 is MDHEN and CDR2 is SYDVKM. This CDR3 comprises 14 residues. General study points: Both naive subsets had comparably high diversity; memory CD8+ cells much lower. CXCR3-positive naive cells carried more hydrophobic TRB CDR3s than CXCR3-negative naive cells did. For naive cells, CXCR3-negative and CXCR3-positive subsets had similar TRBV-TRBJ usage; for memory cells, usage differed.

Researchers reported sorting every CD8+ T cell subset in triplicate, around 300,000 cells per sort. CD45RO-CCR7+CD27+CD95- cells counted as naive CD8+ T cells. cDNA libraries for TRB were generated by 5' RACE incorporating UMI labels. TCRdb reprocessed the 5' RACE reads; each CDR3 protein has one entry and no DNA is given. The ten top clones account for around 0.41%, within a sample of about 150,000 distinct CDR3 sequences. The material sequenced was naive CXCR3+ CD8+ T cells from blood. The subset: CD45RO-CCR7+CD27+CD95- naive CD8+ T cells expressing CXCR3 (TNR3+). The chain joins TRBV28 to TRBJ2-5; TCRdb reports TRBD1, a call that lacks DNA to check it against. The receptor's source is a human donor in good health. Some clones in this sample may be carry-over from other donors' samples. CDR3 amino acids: CASRETGRKETQYF.